This TCR beta chain was identified in a study of blood T cell repertoires in COVID-19. Study context: The United States, Italy and Spain supplied acute and convalescent COVID-19 samples. PBMCs, B-cell-depleted T cells, or T cells were the source of the cDNA or gDNA that made up the material.

Germline V CDR1 and CDR2: SGHTA, FQGNSA. This CDR3 spans 14 amino acids. After removal of 3 bases from V and 4 bases from J, the junction contained 1 base not matched to a gene. Authors' analysis steps: Amplification of reference gene primers was used by the study to estimate nucleated cell counts. Method: immunoSEQ multiplex PCR; TCRdb's copy keeps in-frame clones and lacks some. The D gene and trimming were derived from the DNA, and the V and J assignments and clone size from that table. This sample has 45,000 to 60,000 clones, with around 78% found just once. This clone was detected only once. The chain recombines TRBV7-2 with TRBJ1-1; TRBD1 matches at 11 bases. This sequence originates from a human donor in a cohort sampled during active COVID-19. Sequencing was done on a sample of peripheral blood. DNA for the CDR3: TGTGCCAGCAGCTTCGGGACAGGGGGCACTGAAGCTTTCTTT. It specifies CASSFGTGGTEAFF.